The source of this T cell receptor beta chain is a study of cytomegalovirus exposure and HLA in healthy donors. Study as a whole: Early released data comprised 75 million to 100 million unique TCRs from HLA-typed donors. Whole-study results and caveats: In a later analysis, common viral pathogens appeared linked to several of the most significant clusters. Across donors, sequencing depth was assumed by presence/absence analyses to be roughly uniform. Rare TCR sequences predominated, though certain public TCRs were found in many donors.

CDR1 and CDR2 from the germline V gene are MGHRA and YSYEKL. With 1 base clipped from V and 3 bases from J, the junction kept 3 bases outside the gene matches. CDR3 length: 16 amino acids. 60 Vbeta and 13 Jbeta primers were used in PCR. Clones were sequenced by immunoSEQ multiplex PCR, and TCRdb holds only the in-frame ones, with some missing. The sample consists of roughly 130,000 clones, 74% of them appearing once. Regarding this clone: No antigen is known for it. Other DNA sequences in this specimen translate into the identical CDR3.

V usage is TRBV4-1 and J usage is TRBJ2-5; 12 bases line up with TRBD1. This sequence was found in a man between 18 and 29 years old in good health and CMV-seropositive. Specimen: PBMCs. The CDR3 nucleotides read TGCGCCAGCAGCCAAGCGGGACAGGGGGCCAAAGAGACCCAGTACTTC. Translating it yields CASSQAGQGAKETQYF.